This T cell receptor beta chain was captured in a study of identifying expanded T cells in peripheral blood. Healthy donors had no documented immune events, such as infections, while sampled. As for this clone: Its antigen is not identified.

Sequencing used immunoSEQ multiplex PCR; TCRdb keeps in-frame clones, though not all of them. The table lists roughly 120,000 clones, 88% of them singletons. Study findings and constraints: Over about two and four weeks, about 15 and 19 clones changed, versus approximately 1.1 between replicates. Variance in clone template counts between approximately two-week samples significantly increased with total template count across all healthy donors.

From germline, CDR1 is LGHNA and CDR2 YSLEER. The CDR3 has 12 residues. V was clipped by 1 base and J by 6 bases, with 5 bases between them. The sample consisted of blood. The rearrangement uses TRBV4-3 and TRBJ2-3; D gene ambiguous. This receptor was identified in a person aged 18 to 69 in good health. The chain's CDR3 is CASSQVGDTQYF. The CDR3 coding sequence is TGCGCCAGCAGCCAAGTAGGGGATACGCAGTATTTT.